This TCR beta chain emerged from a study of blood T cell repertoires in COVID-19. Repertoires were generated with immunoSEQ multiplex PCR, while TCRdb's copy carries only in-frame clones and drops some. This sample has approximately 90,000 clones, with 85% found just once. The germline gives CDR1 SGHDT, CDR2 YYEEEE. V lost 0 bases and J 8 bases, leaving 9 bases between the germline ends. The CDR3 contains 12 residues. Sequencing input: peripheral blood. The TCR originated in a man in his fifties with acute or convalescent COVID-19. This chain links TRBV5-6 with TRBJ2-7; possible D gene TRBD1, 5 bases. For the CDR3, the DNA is TGTGCCAGCAGCTTGGACAGGAATAAGCAGTACTTC. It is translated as CASSLDRNKQYF.